This T cell receptor (beta chain) was documented in a study of cytomegalovirus exposure and HLA in healthy donors. Study-wide points: Generally TCR sequences proved uncommon, though certain public TCRs appeared in numerous donors.

The V end was cut by 0 bases, the J end by 7 bases, with 12 bases between. The CDR3 covers 14 residues. CDR1 is MNHEY, CDR2 SVGAGI, per germline. Concerning this clone itself: The antigen is undetermined.

The PCR contained 60 Vbeta and 13 Jbeta primers. Only in-frame clones appear in the TCRdb table, and some are missing; sequencing was by immunoSEQ multiplex PCR. Of approximately 76,000 clones listed, around 79% are singletons. Input material: PBMCs. The chain uses TRBV6-5 and TRBJ1-1; D is ambiguous. This TCR was recovered from a man younger than 40 in good health and CMV-seronegative. The CDR3 region is CASSYSGSPFEAFF. The CDR3 coding sequence is TGTGCCAGCAGTTACTCCGGGAGCCCTTTTGAAGCTTTCTTT.